A single sample is the source of the 6 T cell receptor beta chains below, sequenced in a study of blood T cell repertoires in COVID-19. Produced via immunoSEQ multiplex PCR; TCRdb's table is partial and in-frame only. The table lists approximately 50,000 clones, over 85% of them singletons. The sequenced sample consisted of peripheral blood. These receptors were collected from a man aged 80 or over with active or convalescent COVID-19.

There are a few counts of this clone. The V call is TRBV28, the J call TRBJ1-4; unclear D gene. Trimming shortened V by 1 base and J by 6 bases, and 9 bases separated the two germline ends. This CDR3 is built from 14 residues. Germline loops: CDR1 MDHEN, CDR2 SYDVKM. The CDR3 loop reads CASSLYSGYEKLFF. The CDR3 DNA follows: TGTGCCAGCAGTTTATACTCCGGGTATGAAAAACTGTTTTTT.

The sample holds a few counts of this clone. V and J are TRBV18 and TRBJ2-7, with TRBD1 matching 7 bases. Trimming cost V 4 bases and J 3 bases; bases outside gene matches: 6. The CDR3 loop spans 14 amino acids. The germline V gene encodes CDR1 KGHSH and CDR2 LQKENI. The CDR3 here is CASSLSGQDYEQYF. The CDR3 region has the DNA TGTGCCAGCTCACTTTCAGGACAGGACTACGAGCAGTACTTC.

The chain recombines TRBV6-2 or TRBV6-3 with TRBJ1-1; D remains ambiguous. Per the germline V gene, CDR1 is MNHEY and CDR2 is SVGEGT. CDR3 size: 14 residues. With 6 bases removed from V and 4 bases from J, the gap between germline ends came to 15 bases. Here the CDR3 DNA reads TGTGCCAGCAGCCCCGGACTTGAGGGCACTGAAGCTTTCTTT. Protein: CASSPGLEGTEAFF.

J is TRBJ2-1 and V is TRBV7-2; TRBD2 matches 10 bases. Germline lookup yields CDR1 SGHTA and CDR2 FQGNSA. V shed 5 bases and J 7 bases; nucleotides not matched to a gene: 5. This CDR3 has 14 amino acids. CDR3 nucleotides: TGTGCCAGCAGCGGATGGACTAGCGGAAATGAGCAGTTCTTC. Translating gives CASSGWTSGNEQFF. The full variable domain, its missing parts supplied by reference TRBV7-2 and TRBJ2-1, is GAGVSQSPSNKVTEKGKDVELRCDPISGHTALYWYRQSLGQGLEFLIYFQGNSAPDKSGLPSDRFSAERTGGSVSTLTIQRTQQEDSAVYLCASSGWTSGNEQFFGPGTRLTVL.

The chain joins TRBV6-5 to TRBJ2-2, with TRBD1 as a possible D gene (6 bases). CDR1 and CDR2 from the germline V gene are MNHEY and SVGAGI. The ends were cut back, 8 bases at V and 8 bases at J, with 18 bases in the middle. The CDR3 is 14 residues long. In DNA, the CDR3 is TGTGCCAGCTCCGGACAGTCTACTGGAGGGGAGCTGTTTTTT. Translating it yields CASSGQSTGGELFF.

This sequence joins TRBV2 and TRBJ2-1; 14 bases fit TRBD2. V shed 5 bases and J 6 bases; nucleotides not matched to a gene: 3. The CDR3 loop spans 15 amino acids. Per the germline V gene, CDR1 is SNHLY and CDR2 is FYNNEI. CDR3 sequence (DNA): TGTGCCAGCAGTTTTGGACTAGCGGGAGGCAATGAGCAGTTCTTC. This codes for CASSFGLAGGNEQFF.